A single sample is the source of the 23 T cell receptor beta chains below, sequenced in a study of T cell responses to AZD1222 COVID-19 vaccine. Profiled with immunoSEQ multiplex PCR; TCRdb holds only in-frame clones, not every one. The table records some 110,000 clones, 88% of them present only once. The sequences come from peripheral blood, collected on day 0 of AZD1222 vaccination. These receptors were collected from an adult in good health.

This clone showed up just a few times. The V call is TRBV5-6, the J call TRBJ1-1; D is ambiguous. From germline, CDR1 is SGHDT and CDR2 YYEEEE. This CDR3 is built from 12 residues. The V end lost 0 bases, the J end lost 6 bases, and 6 bases lay between the germline ends. CDR3 in amino acids: CASSLVEAEAFF. DNA for the CDR3: TGTGCCAGCAGCTTGGTGGAGGCTGAAGCTTTCTTT.

This clone has only one observation. The chain couples TRBV11-3 to TRBJ1-1, with 7 nucleotides matching TRBD1. The CDR3 runs to 17 residues. Germline CDR1 and CDR2: SGHNT and YENEEA. Germline trimming cut 5 bases from V and 2 bases from J; bases unmatched to any gene: 14. CDR3 sequence (DNA): TGTGCCAGCAGCCCCGGGGGGACAGTTGTTAGAAACACTGAAGCTTTCTTT. It is translated as CASSPGGTVVRNTEAFF.

The chain carries TRBV19 and TRBJ1-2; D unclear. This CDR3 is 14 amino acids long. The V gene's germline CDR1 is LNHDA and CDR2 SQIVND (reference sequence). V dropped 5 bases and J dropped 1 base, with 11 bases sitting between them. The CDR3 DNA reads as TGTGCCAGTAGTTATAGGAGTTATAACTATGGCTACACCTTC. Protein product: CASSYRSYNYGYTF.

V usage is TRBV27 and J usage is TRBJ1-2; D call uncertain. V lost 5 bases and J 4 bases, leaving 17 bases between the germline ends. The CDR3 sequence is 15 residues long. Germline V lookup: CDR1 MNHEY, CDR2 SMNVEV (reference sequence). The CDR3 loop reads CASSGPPASFYGYTF. DNA of the CDR3: TGTGCCAGCAGTGGACCCCCAGCGTCGTTCTATGGCTACACCTTC.

The chain has TRBV7-9 and TRBJ1-2; D possibly corresponds to TRBD1 (6 bases). There are 15 residues in the CDR3. Germline V gene data show CDR1 as SEHNR and CDR2 as FQNEAQ (reference sequence). The V gene lost 1 base and the J gene lost 7 bases, with 16 bases spanning the gap. The CDR3 DNA follows: TGTGCCAGCAGCTTAGGGGCCCCCAGGGGCAGTGGCTACACCTTC. Translating gives CASSLGAPRGSGYTF.

The chain has TRBV27 and TRBJ1-5; D remains unclear. The length of the CDR3 is 15 residues. Trimming took off 5 bases at V and 0 bases at J, with 11 bases between the two ends. In germline, CDR1 is MNHEY, CDR2 SMNVEV (reference sequence). The CDR3 nucleotides are TGTGCCAGCAGTGAGCACAGTTATAGCAATCAGCCCCAGCATTTT. Encoded protein: CASSEHSYSNQPQHF.

The chain links TRBV19 to TRBJ1-1; tentatively, D is TRBD1 (5 bases). CDR1 and CDR2 from the germline V gene are LNHDA and SQIVND (reference sequence). This CDR3 is 11 amino acids long. Trimming took off 7 bases at V and 3 bases at J, with 6 bases between the two ends. In DNA, the CDR3 is TGTGCCAGTAAGGGGTACACTGAAGCTTTCTTT. Translating it yields CASKGYTEAFF. The entire variable domain, with the rest obtained from reference TRBV19 and TRBJ1-1, is as follows: DGGITQSPKYLFRKEGQNVTLSCEQNLNHDAMYWYRQDPGQGLRLIYYSQIVNDFQKGDIAEGYSVSREKKESFPLTVTSAQKNPTAFYLCASKGYTEAFFGQGTRLTVV.

The V call is TRBV7-9, the J call TRBJ1-6; unclear D gene. Trimming cost V 1 base and J 14 bases, with 9 bases left between them. The germline gives CDR1 SEHNR, CDR2 FQNEAQ (reference sequence). The CDR3 contains 12 residues. The CDR3 nucleotides read TGTGCCAGCAGCTTAGAATATAAGTCCCTCCACTTT. Translated: CASSLEYKSLHF.

V usage is TRBV7-2 and J usage is TRBJ2-5; 10 bases fit TRBD2. Per the germline V gene, CDR1 is SGHTA and CDR2 is FQGNSA. This CDR3 contains 15 residues. J lost 4 bases, V lost 2 bases, and 4 bases had no gene match. The CDR3 protein is CASSLTPSGRETQYF. The CDR3 DNA reads TGTGCCAGCAGCTTAACCCCTAGCGGGAGAGAGACCCAGTACTTC.

CDR3 bases: TGTGCCAGCAGTTCACAGGATTCCAATCAGCCCCAGCATTTT. This codes for CASSSQDSNQPQHF. The genes are TRBV4-2 and TRBJ1-5; possibly TRBD1 for D (5 bases). V shed 6 bases and J shed 3 bases, with 12 bases lying between them. The CDR3 is made up of 14 amino acids. In germline, CDR1 is LGHNA, CDR2 YNFKEQ.

The V call is TRBV18, the J call TRBJ2-7; D is unclear. Germline assignment: CDR1 KGHSH and CDR2 LQKENI. The CDR3 loop spans 13 amino acids. Trimming removed 0 bases at V and 3 bases at J, with 6 bases between. The CDR3 loop reads CASSPPGFYEQYF. Here the CDR3 DNA reads TGTGCCAGCTCACCACCGGGGTTCTACGAGCAGTACTTC.

The chain joins TRBV7-3 to TRBJ2-6; D call uncertain. The CDR3 covers 16 residues. Trimming removed 5 bases at V and 2 bases at J, with 13 bases between. Germline V gene sequence: CDR1 SGHTA, CDR2 FQGTGA. The CDR3 coding sequence is TGTGCCAGCAGCCTCCTACGAACAGCTGGGGCCAACGTCCTGACTTTC. This translates into CASSLLRTAGANVLTF. Full variable domain (missing parts from reference TRBV7-3 and TRBJ2-6): GAGVSQTPSNKVTEKGKYVELRCDPISGHTALYWYRQSLGQGPEFLIYFQGTGAADDSGLPNDRFFAVRPEGSVSTLKIQRTERGDSAVYLCASSLLRTAGANVLTFGAGSRLTVL.

The V call is TRBV5-1, the J call TRBJ1-2; no definite D call. Germline loops: CDR1 SGHRS, CDR2 YFSETQ. The CDR3 loop spans 15 amino acids. V lost 0 bases, J lost 6 bases, and 15 bases lay in between. The CDR3 bases are TGCGCCAGCAGCTTGGTCGGGCAAGGGTTGGATGGCTACACCTTC. Translation: CASSLVGQGLDGYTF.

In its sample, this clone was seen a few times. This chain connects TRBV4-3 to TRBJ1-5, with D maybe TRBD1 (6 bases). The CDR3 loop spans 15 amino acids. Trimming cost V 5 bases and J 2 bases, with 13 bases left between them. The germline V gene encodes CDR1 LGHNA and CDR2 YSLEER. As DNA, the CDR3 is TGCGCCAGCAGCATCAATTCAGGGGGCAATCAGCCCCAGCATTTT. Translated: CASSINSGGNQPQHF.

This clone appeared a single time. The chain combines TRBV18 with TRBJ1-5, with 8 bases fitting TRBD1. CDR3 length equals 15 residues. V lost 3 bases and J lost 6; bases outside the gene matches: 7. Germline V gene data show CDR1 as KGHSH and CDR2 as LQKENI. CDR3 sequence: CASSPLGQGSQPQHF. The CDR3 DNA follows: TGTGCCAGCTCACCTCTCGGACAGGGCTCTCAGCCCCAGCATTTT.

The V gene is TRBV19, the J gene TRBJ1-6; 11 nucleotides line up with TRBD1. The CDR3 loop spans 14 amino acids. In germline, CDR1 is LNHDA, CDR2 SQIVND (reference sequence). The V gene end was trimmed by 1 base and the J gene end by 13 bases; junction bases not matched to a gene: 3. The CDR3: CASSIGTGGFPLHF. For the CDR3, the DNA is TGTGCCAGTAGTATAGGGACAGGGGGCTTCCCCCTCCACTTT. The variable domain in full, with the rest retrieved from reference TRBV19 and TRBJ1-6, is DGGITQSPKYLFRKEGQNVTLSCEQNLNHDAMYWYRQDPGQGLRLIYYSQIVNDFQKGDIAEGYSVSREKKESFPLTVTSAQKNPTAFYLCASSIGTGGFPLHFGNGTRLTVT.

Concerning this clone: At one boundary the junction diverges from the germline segment, which might be a read error. This chain links TRBV6-1 with TRBJ2-2, with 9 bases that match TRBD2. This CDR3 is built from 15 residues. Looked up from germline, CDR1 is MNHNS and CDR2 is SASEGT. CDR3 bases: TGTGCCAGCAGAGAAGCGGGGGGACCCACCGGGGAGCTGTTTTTT. Translation gives CASREAGGPTGELFF.

J is TRBJ1-2 and V is TRBV2; 10 nucleotides agree with TRBD1. V dropped 10 bases and J dropped 7; count of bases not matched to a gene: 6. The CDR3 consists of 12 residues. From germline, CDR1 is SNHLY and CDR2 FYNNEI. CDR3 sequence reads: CAIRTGGGGYTF. In DNA, the CDR3 is TGTGCCATAAGGACAGGGGGAGGTGGCTACACCTTC.

This chain joins TRBV15 and TRBJ2-3; 13 bases map to TRBD2. The CDR3 spans 17 residues. Trimming took 0 bases from V and 5 from J; bases not matched to a gene: 5. Germline V gene sequence: CDR1 LNHNV, CDR2 YYDKDF (reference sequence). CDR3 nucleotide sequence: TGTGCCACCAGCAGAGACCTCACTAGCGGGAGGGGAGATACGCAGTATTTT. Its protein is CATSRDLTSGRGDTQYF.

This clone was detected once. This rearrangement joins TRBV6-4 to TRBJ1-1, with D hard to call. Germline CDR1 reads MRHNA; CDR2 reads SNTAGT. There are 13 residues in the CDR3. The germline V and J ends were trimmed by 5 bases and 10 bases, with 17 bases remaining between them. DNA of the CDR3: TGTGCCAGCAGTCGCCGACCGGACGGTGGAGCTTTCTTT. Translation: CASSRRPDGGAFF.

The rearrangement links TRBV7-2 to TRBJ1-2; D is ambiguous. The CDR3 runs 14 residues. Trimming pared 3 bases from V and 2 bases from J, leaving 10 bases between. Germline-derived CDR1 and CDR2 are SGHTA and FQGNSA. The CDR3 nucleotides are TGTGCCAGCAGCTTTGACTGGACGAACTATGGCTACACCTTC. Translating it yields CASSFDWTNYGYTF.

This clone was picked up a small number of times. The rearrangement links TRBV7-9 to TRBJ1-4; 7 bases match TRBD1. Losses at the gene ends were 0 bases for V and 7 bases for J; bases not matched to a gene: 8. CDR3 size: 16 residues. CDR1 is SEHNR, CDR2 FQNEAQ, per germline (reference sequence). CDR3 bases: TGTGCCAGCAGCTTAGCCTTAGGAGGGGGCGGTGAAAAACTGTTTTTT. Protein sequence: CASSLALGGGGEKLFF.

The chain recombines TRBV6-2 or TRBV6-3 with TRBJ2-7, with a weak D call TRBD2 (7 bases). CDR3 length: 16 amino acids. Germline lookup yields CDR1 MNHEY and CDR2 SVGEGT. Trimming pared 4 bases from V and 1 base from J, leaving 17 bases between. The CDR3 bases are TGTGCCAGCAGTTTCCCCCGGCGGGGGCCATCCTACGAGCAGTACTTC. It specifies CASSFPRRGPSYEQYF.